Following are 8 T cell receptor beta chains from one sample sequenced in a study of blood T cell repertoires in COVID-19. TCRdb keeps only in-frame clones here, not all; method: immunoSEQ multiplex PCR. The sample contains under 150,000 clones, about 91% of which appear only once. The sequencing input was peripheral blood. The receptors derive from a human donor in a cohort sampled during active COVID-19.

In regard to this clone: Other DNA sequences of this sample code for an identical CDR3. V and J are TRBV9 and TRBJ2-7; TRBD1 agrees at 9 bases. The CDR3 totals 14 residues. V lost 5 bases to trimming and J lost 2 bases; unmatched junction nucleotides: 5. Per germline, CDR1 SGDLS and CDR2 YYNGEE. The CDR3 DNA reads TGTGCCAGCAGTAGAGACAGGGGGACCTACGAGCAGTACTTC. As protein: CASSRDRGTYEQYF.

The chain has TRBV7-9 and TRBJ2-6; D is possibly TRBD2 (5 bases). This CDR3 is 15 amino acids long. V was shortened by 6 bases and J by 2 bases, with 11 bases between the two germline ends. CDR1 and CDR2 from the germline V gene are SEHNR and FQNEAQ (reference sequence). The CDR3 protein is CASSYRLTGANVLTF. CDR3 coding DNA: TGTGCCAGCAGTTACCGACTAACTGGGGCCAACGTCCTGACTTTC.

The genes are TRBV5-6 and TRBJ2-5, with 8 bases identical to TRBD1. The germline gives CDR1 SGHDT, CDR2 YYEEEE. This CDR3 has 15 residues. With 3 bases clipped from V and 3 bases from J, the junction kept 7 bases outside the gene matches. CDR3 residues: CASSWITGGKETQYF. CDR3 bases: TGTGCCAGCAGCTGGATTACAGGGGGAAAAGAGACCCAGTACTTC. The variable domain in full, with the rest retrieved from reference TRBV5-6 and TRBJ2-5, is DAGVTQSPTHLIKTRGQQVTLRCSPKSGHDTVSWYQQALGQGPQFIFQYYEEEERQRGNFPDRFSGHQFPNYSSELNVNALLLGDSALYLCASSWITGGKETQYFGPGTRLLVL.

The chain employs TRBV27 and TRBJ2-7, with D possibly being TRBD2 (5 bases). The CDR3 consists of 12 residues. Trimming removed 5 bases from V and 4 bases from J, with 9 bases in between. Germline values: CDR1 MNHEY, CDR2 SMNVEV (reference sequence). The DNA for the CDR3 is TGTGCCAGCAGTCTTGGCGGGTACGAGCAGTACTTC. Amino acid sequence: CASSLGGYEQYF.

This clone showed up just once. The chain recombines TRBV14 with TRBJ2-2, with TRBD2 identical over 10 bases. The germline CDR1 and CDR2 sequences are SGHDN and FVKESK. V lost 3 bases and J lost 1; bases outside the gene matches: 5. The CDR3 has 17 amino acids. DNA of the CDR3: TGTGCCAGCAGCCACCTAGGACTAGCGGAGAACACCGGGGAGCTGTTTTTT. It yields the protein CASSHLGLAENTGELFF.

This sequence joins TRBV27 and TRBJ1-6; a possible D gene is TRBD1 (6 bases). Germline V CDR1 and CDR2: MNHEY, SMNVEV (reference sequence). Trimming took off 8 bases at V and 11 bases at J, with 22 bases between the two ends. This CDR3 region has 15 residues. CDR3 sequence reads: CASGWWGPTEAPLHF. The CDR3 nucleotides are TGTGCCAGCGGGTGGTGGGGGCCGACCGAGGCACCCCTCCACTTT.

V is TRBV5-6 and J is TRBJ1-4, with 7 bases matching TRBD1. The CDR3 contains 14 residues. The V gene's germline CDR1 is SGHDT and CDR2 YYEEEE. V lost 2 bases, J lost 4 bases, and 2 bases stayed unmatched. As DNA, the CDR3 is TGTGCCAGCAGCTTAGGGGGCCGTAATGAAAAACTGTTTTTT. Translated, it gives CASSLGGRNEKLFF.

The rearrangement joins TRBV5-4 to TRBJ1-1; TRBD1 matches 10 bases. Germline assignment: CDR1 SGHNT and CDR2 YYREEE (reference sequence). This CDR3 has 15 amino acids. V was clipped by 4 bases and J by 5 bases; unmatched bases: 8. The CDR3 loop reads CASSPGQGRVTEAFF. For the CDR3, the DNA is TGTGCCAGCAGCCCGGGACAGGGGAGGGTGACTGAAGCTTTCTTT.